A selection of T cell receptor beta chains follows, all from one sample in a study of OX40 agonist ivuxolimab in advanced cancers. TCRdb's copy holds only in-frame clones and misses some; the assay was immunoSEQ multiplex PCR. The sample contains about 20,000 clones, roughly 85% of which appear only once. Sequenced here: CD4+ or CD8+ T cells sorted from blood, sampled in a trial of the OX40 agonist ivuxolimab. The receptor set was obtained from an adult with an advanced solid tumor such as melanoma, head and neck, liver or kidney cancer. CDR3s include the opening cysteine and the closing phenylalanine or tryptophan. Each record gives: clone size, CDR3 length, D gene, J gene, V gene, CDR3 DNA, CDR3 protein. A D gene is named only where the DNA matches it firmly. Clone size is stated in some rows and not others, as once, few, many or a class when expanded.

size: once
length: 16
D: .
J: TRBJ1-2
V: TRBV6-5
DNA: TGTGCCAGCAGTTACTCCACAGCAAACCCTAACTATGGCTACACCTTC
CDR3: CASSYSTANPNYGYTF

size: .
length: 16
D: TRBD2
J: TRBJ2-3
V: TRBV6-4
DNA: TGTGCCAGCAGTGACTCATCCAGCGGGGTAGTAGATACGCAGTATTTT
CDR3: CASSDSSSGVVDTQYF

size: once
length: 14
D: .
J: TRBJ2-2
V: TRBV9
DNA: TGTGCCAGCAGCGAGGTGGGCGACACCGGGGAGCTGTTTTTT
CDR3: CASSEVGDTGELFF

size: .
length: 13
D: .
J: TRBJ2-7
V: TRBV6-5
DNA: TGTGCCAGCAGTTGGGGTCGTGAATACGGGCAGTACTTC
CDR3: CASSWGREYGQYF

size: .
length: 12
D: .
J: TRBJ2-2
V: TRBV6-5
DNA: TGTGCCAGCAGTCCTTACCCCGGGGAGCTGTTTTTT
CDR3: CASSPYPGELFF

size: .
length: 16
D: .
J: TRBJ1-6
V: TRBV19
DNA: TGTGCCAGTAGTATAGCGGGGGAGTTGCATAATTCACCCCTCCACTTT
CDR3: CASSIAGELHNSPLHF

size: .
length: 16
D: .
J: TRBJ1-5
V: TRBV6-1
DNA: TGTGCCAGCAGTGCCGGGACACCGTATAGCAATCAGCCCCAGCATTTT
CDR3: CASSAGTPYSNQPQHF

size: .
length: 16
D: .
J: TRBJ2-1
V: TRBV7-6
DNA: TGTGCCAGCAGCTTAGCGCAAAGCGGATTTTACAATGAGCAGTTCTTC
CDR3: CASSLAQSGFYNEQFF

size: .
length: 15
D: TRBD1
J: TRBJ1-1
V: TRBV7-9
DNA: TGTGCCAGCAGCTTAGCGACAGGGAAGAACACTGAAGCTTTCTTT
CDR3: CASSLATGKNTEAFF

size: .
length: 15
D: .
J: TRBJ2-1
V: TRBV19
DNA: TGTGCCAGTAGTATAGTCGGGGGCCCCTACAATGAGCAGTTCTTC
CDR3: CASSIVGGPYNEQFF

size: .
length: 15
D: TRBD2
J: TRBJ2-7
V: TRBV28
DNA: TGTGCCAGCAGAATGACCGGGGGGTCTTTCTACGAGCAGTACTTC
CDR3: CASRMTGGSFYEQYF

size: .
length: 12
D: .
J: TRBJ1-2
V: TRBV5-4
DNA: TGTGCCAGCAGCTTGGAGGGCTATGGCTACACCTTC
CDR3: CASSLEGYGYTF

size: .
length: 13
D: .
J: TRBJ2-7
V: TRBV28
DNA: TGTGCCAGCAGTTTTAATTCCGGCGGCGAGCAGTACTTC
CDR3: CASSFNSGGEQYF

size: few
length: 15
D: .
J: TRBJ1-1
V: TRBV6-1
DNA: TGTGCCAGCAGTGAAGGTATGGTGGGGAACACTGAAGCTTTCTTT
CDR3: CASSEGMVGNTEAFF

size: .
length: 13
D: TRBD2
J: TRBJ2-1
V: TRBV10-3
DNA: TGTGCCATTCGACTAGCGGGATCCCCTGAGCAGTTCTTC
CDR3: CAIRLAGSPEQFF

size: .
length: 15
D: TRBD1
J: TRBJ1-1
V: TRBV28
DNA: TGTGCCAGCAGTTTCCCCCCACAGGACAGGGTTGAAGCTTTCTTT
CDR3: CASSFPPQDRVEAFF

size: .
length: 16
D: .
J: TRBJ1-1
V: TRBV4-3
DNA: TGCGCCAGCAGCCAAGATCGGGAGGGAAAGGGCACTGAAGCTTTCTTT
CDR3: CASSQDREGKGTEAFF

size: .
length: 16
D: TRBD2
J: TRBJ2-1
V: TRBV5-1
DNA: TGCGCCAGCAGCTTCGACGGGGGGGACTCCTACAATGAGCAGTTCTTC
CDR3: CASSFDGGDSYNEQFF

size: .
length: 15
D: .
J: TRBJ2-1
V: TRBV6-1
DNA: TGTGCCAGCAGTGACGGGACTCACACATACAATGAGCAGTTCTTC
CDR3: CASSDGTHTYNEQFF

size: .
length: 16
D: .
J: TRBJ1-2
V: TRBV2
DNA: TGTGCCAGCAGTGAAGCCAAGGCAGGCCAAAACTATGGCTACACCTTC
CDR3: CASSEAKAGQNYGYTF

size: .
length: 16
D: TRBD1
J: TRBJ2-6
V: TRBV30
DNA: TGTGCCTGGACGGGGACAGGAGTCTCTGGGGCCAACGTCCTGACTTTC
CDR3: CAWTGTGVSGANVLTF

size: .
length: 13
D: TRBD2
J: TRBJ2-2
V: TRBV10-2
DNA: TGCGCCAGCAGTTTAAGGACTAGCGGGGAGCTGTTTTTT
CDR3: CASSLRTSGELFF